The T cell receptor (beta chain) described here comes from a study of pediatric ulcerative colitis. The repertoire was sequenced with immunoSEQ multiplex PCR; TCRdb's copy has only in-frame clones and lacks some. The table records 15,000 to 20,000 clones, 80% of them present only once. The CDR3 totals 15 residues. One to two pinch biopsies were taken from the rectum during colonoscopy. The receptor's source is a boy aged 5-17 years who was a control in a study of pediatric ulcerative colitis. The sequencing sample was made of gut tissue. The rearrangement links TRBV21-1 to TRBJ2-5; the table's TRBD1 call for D was not verified on the DNA. TRBV21-1 is marked as a pseudogene. The CDR3 coding sequence is TGTGCCAGCAGCAAAGATGGACAGCTAAAAGAGACCCAGTACTTC. It translates to CASSKDGQLKETQYF.